This T cell receptor (beta chain) was recovered during a study of cytomegalovirus exposure and HLA in healthy donors. Notes on the study in general: The authors enumerated under 200 TCR beta chains as linked to cytomegalovirus.

Looked up from germline, CDR1 is LNHDA and CDR2 is SQIVND (reference sequence). This CDR3 contains 16 residues. The V end lost 7 bases, the J end lost 4 bases, and 22 bases lay between the germline ends. A multiplex PCR was run with 60 Vbeta primers and 13 Jbeta primers. Here immunoSEQ multiplex PCR was the method, and the copy in TCRdb shows in-frame clones only, minus some. The specimen's table records about 55,000 clones. In regard to this clone: The antigen remains undetermined.

The sample consisted of PBMCs. This rearrangement joins TRBV19 to TRBJ1-2, with D perhaps matching TRBD1 (5 bases). The sequence was obtained from a man aged 45-65 years in good health and CMV-seropositive. CDR3: CASISDMAGQAYGYTF. The DNA for the CDR3 is TGTGCCAGTATATCGGACATGGCTGGGCAGGCCTATGGCTACACCTTC.